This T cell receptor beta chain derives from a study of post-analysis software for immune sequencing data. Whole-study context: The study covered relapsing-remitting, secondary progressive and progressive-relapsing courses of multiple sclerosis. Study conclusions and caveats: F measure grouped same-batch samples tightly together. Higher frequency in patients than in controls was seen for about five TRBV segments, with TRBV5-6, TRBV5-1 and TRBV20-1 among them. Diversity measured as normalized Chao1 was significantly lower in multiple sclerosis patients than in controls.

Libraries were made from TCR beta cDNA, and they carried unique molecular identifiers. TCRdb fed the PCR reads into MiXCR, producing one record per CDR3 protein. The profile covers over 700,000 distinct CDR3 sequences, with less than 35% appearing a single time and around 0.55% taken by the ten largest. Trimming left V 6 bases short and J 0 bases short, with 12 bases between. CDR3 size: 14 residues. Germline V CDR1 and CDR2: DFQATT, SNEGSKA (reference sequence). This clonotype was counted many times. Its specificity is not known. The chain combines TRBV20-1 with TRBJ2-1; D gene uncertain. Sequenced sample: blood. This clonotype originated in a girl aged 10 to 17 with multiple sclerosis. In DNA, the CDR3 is TGCAGTGCCCCGGGCCAGAGCTCCTACAATGAGCAGTTCTTC. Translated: CSAPGQSSYNEQFF.